The clone carrying this T cell receptor (beta chain) rates as medium-sized (0.01 to 0.1%). The antigen remains undetermined. This entry belongs to a study of PD-1 blockade in classical Hodgkin lymphoma. Study context: Patients were infused with nivolumab 3 mg/kg every 2 weeks.

Time point in this sample: cycle 4 day 1 (C4D1), after five to seven weeks of nivolumab. All patients relapsed after autologous stem cell transplantation, and brentuximab vedotin exposure varied. Findings of the study overall: Newly diagnosed patients reportedly had lower baseline TCR diversity than healthy donors. Researchers reported that CD4+ TCR diversity, though not CD8+, rose significantly by C4D1. Whoever responded completely had baseline diversity much like that seen in newly diagnosed patients.

Germline V gene data show CDR1 as SGHRS and CDR2 as YFSETQ. There are 14 residues in the CDR3. Deletions cut 0 bases from V and 2 bases from J, with 8 bases between. Produced via immunoSEQ multiplex PCR; TCRdb's table is partial and in-frame only. The sample shows roughly 52,000 clones, roughly 86% of them seen only once. The rearrangement joins TRBV5-1 to TRBJ1-1; no firm D call. The sequencing used peripheral blood mononuclear cells (PBMCs), collected before the fourth cycle of nivolumab. The TCR comes from a human donor with classical Hodgkin lymphoma. The CDR3 nucleotides are TGCGCCAGCAGCTTGGAAGGCAGAAACACTGAAGCTTTCTTT. Residues: CASSLEGRNTEAFF.